A selection of T cell receptor beta chains follows, all from one sample in a study of T cells in Graves' hyperthyroidism and ophthalmopathy. TCRdb reanalysed the multiplex PCR reads using MiXCR and keeps one entry per CDR3 protein. Among approximately 370,000 distinct CDR3 sequences, 14% to 15% were seen once, and the ten largest hold about 31%. Sequencing used blood. These TCRs come from a woman aged 25 to 39 with Graves' hyperthyroidism. Both conserved end residues are part of each CDR3. Fields, in order: clone size, V gene, J gene, D gene, CDR3 DNA, CDR3 protein. The D gene is left open where the match is weak. A clone size is listed for some rows: how often the clone was seen (once, few, many), or a class if it is expanded.

size: -; V: TRBV29-1; J: TRBJ2-1; D: TRBD1; DNA: TGCAGCGGTGAGGGGGACAGGGGGCTCAATGAGCAGTTCTTC; CDR3: CSGEGDRGLNEQFF
size: many; V: TRBV2; J: TRBJ2-3; D: TRBD2; DNA: TGTGCCACCGGTCCTAGCGGGGGCACAGATACGCAGTATTTT; CDR3: CATGPSGGTDTQYF
size: many; V: TRBV3-1; J: TRBJ1-4; D: -; DNA: TGTGCCAGCAGCCAACACACGGGGATTTCAACTAATGAAAAACTGTTTTTT; CDR3: CASSQHTGISTNEKLFF
size: many; V: TRBV2; J: TRBJ2-7; D: TRBD2; DNA: TGTGCCAGCAGTGGTACCCGGGAGGGCGAGCAGTACTTC; CDR3: CASSGTREGEQYF
size: -; V: TRBV5-1; J: TRBJ2-5; D: -; DNA: TGCGCCAGCAGCCCCCCGGGAGAACAGACCCAGTACTTC; CDR3: CASSPPGEQTQYF
size: many; V: TRBV7-9; J: TRBJ1-4; D: TRBD1; DNA: TGTGCCAGCAGCTCATCACAGGGGCCAAATGAAAAACTGTTTTTT; CDR3: CASSSSQGPNEKLFF
size: -; V: TRBV14; J: TRBJ2-5; D: -; DNA: TGTGCCAGCAGCCAAACCGGGACACAAACCCAGTACTTC; CDR3: CASSQTGTQTQYF
size: many; V: TRBV20-1; J: TRBJ2-3; D: -; DNA: TGCAGTGCTCCCGTGGGATGGGCGGGAAGTATCGCAGATACGCAGTATTTT; CDR3: CSAPVGWAGSIADTQYF
size: -; V: TRBV6-1; J: TRBJ2-2; D: -; DNA: TGTGCCACATCTACATCAGGGGACACCGGGGAGCTGTTTTTT; CDR3: CATSTSGDTGELFF
size: many; V: TRBV20-1; J: TRBJ2-3; D: -; DNA: TGCAGTGCCCACCTGCTCGGACTACGGAGGGGTACGCAGTATTTT; CDR3: CSAHLLGLRRGTQYF
size: many; V: TRBV28; J: TRBJ2-7; D: -; DNA: TGTGCCAGCAGTCTCGAAGGCCTAGGGACCCACTACGAGCAGTACTTC; CDR3: CASSLEGLGTHYEQYF
size: many; V: TRBV6-1; J: TRBJ2-7; D: TRBD2; DNA: TGTGCCAGCAGACCACTAGCGGGAGGATCCTACGAGCAGTACTTC; CDR3: CASRPLAGGSYEQYF
size: -; V: TRBV5-8; J: TRBJ1-1; D: -; DNA: TGTGCCAGCAGCATGGAATTGGGGGCGCCCACTGAAGCTTTCTTT; CDR3: CASSMELGAPTEAFF
size: many; V: TRBV30; J: TRBJ1-4; D: -; DNA: TGTGCCTGGAGCATCGGAGTTGGGGTTAATGAAAAACTGTTTTTT; CDR3: CAWSIGVGVNEKLFF
size: -; V: TRBV28; J: TRBJ2-1; D: -; DNA: TGTGCCAGCAGTTTAAGAGGCGGGATAAGCTACAATGAGCAGTTCTTC; CDR3: CASSLRGGISYNEQFF
size: many; V: TRBV18; J: TRBJ2-5; D: TRBD2; DNA: TGTGCCAGCTCACCCGGACTAGCGGGAGTACACGTGGGAGAGACCCAGTACTTC; CDR3: CASSPGLAGVHVGETQYF
size: -; V: TRBV18; J: TRBJ2-1; D: -; DNA: TGTGCCAGCTCACCACGGGCGGACTACAATGAGCAGTTCTTC; CDR3: CASSPRADYNEQFF
size: -; V: TRBV4-1; J: TRBJ1-1; D: -; DNA: TGCGCCAGCAGTCAGTCCTGGGTTGCGGAGAACACTGAAGCTTTCTTT; CDR3: CASSQSWVAENTEAFF
size: few; V: TRBV2; J: TRBJ2-1; D: TRBD1; DNA: TGTGCCAGCAGTTACAGGGGGCCAGGTGAGCAGTTCTTC; CDR3: CASSYRGPGEQFF
size: many; V: TRBV13; J: TRBJ1-2; D: -; DNA: TGTGCCAGCAGCTTAGGCTTGGGTGGCTACACCTTC; CDR3: CASSLGLGGYTF
size: many; V: TRBV28; J: TRBJ2-7; D: -; DNA: TGTGCCAGCAGTGGGGGGCGCGAGCAGTACTTC; CDR3: CASSGGREQYF
size: -; V: TRBV4-1; J: TRBJ1-4; D: -; DNA: TGCGCCAGCAGCCAAGATCCCGGGGGCAGGGTGGGGAAACTGTTTTTT; CDR3: CASSQDPGGRVGKLFF
size: many; V: TRBV11-1; J: TRBJ2-5; D: -; DNA: TGTGCCAGCAGCTTAGGGGCAGCAGAGACCCAGTACTTC; CDR3: CASSLGAAETQYF
size: few; V: TRBV25-1; J: TRBJ1-2; D: -; DNA: TGTGCCAGCAGTGAATCTGGGGGCTACACCTTC; CDR3: CASSESGGYTF
size: -; V: TRBV5-6; J: TRBJ2-1; D: -; DNA: TGTGCCAGCACCTCTGGATTGGGGGACCATAGCTCCTACAATGAGCAGTTCTTC; CDR3: CASTSGLGDHSSYNEQFF
size: -; V: TRBV28; J: TRBJ2-2; D: -; DNA: TGTGCCAGCAGTTTACAGGCCCCGAACACCGGGGAGCTGCTTTTT; CDR3: CASSLQAPNTGELLF
size: many; V: TRBV7-2; J: TRBJ2-1; D: -; DNA: TGTGCCAGCAGCATACCGGGACTGTGGAATGAGCAGTTCTTC; CDR3: CASSIPGLWNEQFF
size: -; V: TRBV27; J: TRBJ2-2; D: TRBD1; DNA: TGTGCCAGCATCGATCTGGACAGGGTGGGAGTCGGGGAGCTGTTTTTT; CDR3: CASIDLDRVGVGELFF
size: many; V: TRBV7-2; J: TRBJ2-4; D: -; DNA: TGTGCCAGCAGCTTAGGGGCAGGAAACATTCAGTACTTC; CDR3: CASSLGAGNIQYF
size: many; V: TRBV12-3/TRBV12-4; J: TRBJ2-2; D: -; DNA: TGTGCCAGCAGTTTAGACCCTCGAGCCGGGGAGCTGTTTTTT; CDR3: CASSLDPRAGELFF
size: many; V: TRBV20-1; J: TRBJ2-5; D: TRBD2; DNA: TGCAGTGCTAGGACTAGCGGGAGGAATGGAGAGACCCAGTACTTC; CDR3: CSARTSGRNGETQYF
size: few; V: TRBV29-1; J: TRBJ2-1; D: TRBD1; DNA: TGCAGCGTTGAAGATCGGACAGGGGGTTTACAACATGAGCAGTTCTTC; CDR3: CSVEDRTGGLQHEQFF
size: -; V: TRBV20-1; J: TRBJ1-3; D: -; DNA: TGCAGTGCTAGAGTAGGGCGGCCAGGAAACACCATATATTTT; CDR3: CSARVGRPGNTIYF
size: many; V: TRBV12-3/TRBV12-4; J: TRBJ2-7; D: -; DNA: TGTGCCAGCAGTTTATCTGAATCCTACGAGCAGTACTTC; CDR3: CASSLSESYEQYF
size: many; V: TRBV29-1; J: TRBJ2-7; D: -; DNA: TGCAGCGTTGAAAATGATGGGTACGAGCAGTACTTC; CDR3: CSVENDGYEQYF
size: -; V: TRBV5-5; J: TRBJ2-2; D: TRBD2; DNA: TGTGCCAGCAGCGAGAAGACTAGCGGGAGTCCCACCGGGGAGCTGTTTTTT; CDR3: CASSEKTSGSPTGELFF
size: many; V: TRBV19; J: TRBJ1-1; D: TRBD1; DNA: TGTGCCAGTAGTGCCCCCGGGACAGGGGGCTTTGAAGCTTTCTTT; CDR3: CASSAPGTGGFEAFF
size: many; V: TRBV24-1; J: TRBJ1-2; D: TRBD1; DNA: TGTGCCACCAGTGACCGAGACAGGGTAGAAGGCTACACCTTC; CDR3: CATSDRDRVEGYTF
size: many; V: TRBV5-1; J: TRBJ1-1; D: -; DNA: TGCGCCAGCAAGGTCCCGGGGGTCACTGAAGCTTTCTTT; CDR3: CASKVPGVTEAFF
size: many; V: TRBV20-1; J: TRBJ2-2; D: -; DNA: TGCAGTGCTAGAGATCTAGACAGCCTAGGGACCGGGGAGCTGTTTTTT; CDR3: CSARDLDSLGTGELFF
size: -; V: TRBV6-2/TRBV6-3; J: TRBJ2-7; D: -; DNA: TGTGCCAGCAGTGTACTAGAGGACTTGGGCGAGCAGTACTTC; CDR3: CASSVLEDLGEQYF
size: -; V: TRBV20-1; J: TRBJ2-5; D: -; DNA: TGCAGTGCTAAAGGGGGGCCTCAAACCCAGTACTTC; CDR3: CSAKGGPQTQYF
size: many; V: TRBV11-2; J: TRBJ1-1; D: -; DNA: TGTGCCAGCAGCTTGACCGGGAGGGTGGCTTTCTTT; CDR3: CASSLTGRVAFF
size: -; V: TRBV20-1; J: TRBJ2-1; D: -; DNA: TGCAGTGCGGTCGGGAGCTCCTACAATGAGCAGTTCTTC; CDR3: CSAVGSSYNEQFF
size: -; V: TRBV6-5; J: TRBJ2-7; D: TRBD2; DNA: TGTGCCAGCAGTTACTCGATTCGCCCTAGCGGGGACCCCGAGCAGTACTTC; CDR3: CASSYSIRPSGDPEQYF
size: few; V: TRBV24-1; J: TRBJ2-1; D: TRBD2; DNA: TGTGCCACCAGTGACCATGGGGGGAGGGCTATAAACAATGAGCAGTTCTTC; CDR3: CATSDHGGRAINNEQFF
size: few; V: TRBV24-1; J: TRBJ2-3; D: TRBD2; DNA: TGTGCCACCAGTGGGACTAGCGGGACCGAAAGCACAGATACGCAGTATTTT; CDR3: CATSGTSGTESTDTQYF
size: few; V: TRBV20-1; J: TRBJ2-3; D: -; DNA: TGCAGTGCTAGAGATCTGAGACTATACACAGATACGCAGTATTTT; CDR3: CSARDLRLYTDTQYF
size: -; V: TRBV7-2; J: TRBJ2-7; D: TRBD2; DNA: TGTGCCAGCAGTCCGGCGGGCGGGGGGTTTGTCCACGAGCAGTACTTC; CDR3: CASSPAGGGFVHEQYF
size: many; V: TRBV5-1; J: TRBJ2-7; D: TRBD1; DNA: TGCGCCAGCAGCTTGGAGACAGGGGGGGTCATCGAGCAGTACTTC; CDR3: CASSLETGGVIEQYF
size: many; V: TRBV5-5; J: TRBJ2-1; D: -; DNA: TGTGCCAGCAGCTCCACTATTTACAATGAGCAGTTCTTC; CDR3: CASSSTIYNEQFF
size: -; V: TRBV28; J: TRBJ2-1; D: -; DNA: TGTGCCAGCAGGACCGGGACCTACAATGAGCAGTTCTTC; CDR3: CASRTGTYNEQFF
size: -; V: TRBV7-9; J: TRBJ2-1; D: -; DNA: TGTGCCAGCAGCCCCGTTAAAGATTTTAGCTCCTACAATGAGCAGTTCTTC; CDR3: CASSPVKDFSSYNEQFF
size: many; V: TRBV7-8; J: TRBJ2-7; D: TRBD2; DNA: TGTGCCAGCAGCTTAATAGGCGGGAGGGCCTACGAGCAGTACTTC; CDR3: CASSLIGGRAYEQYF
size: many; V: TRBV2; J: TRBJ2-2; D: -; DNA: TGTGCCAGCAGGGGGGACGGTGGCGGGGAGCTGTTTTTT; CDR3: CASRGDGGGELFF
size: -; V: TRBV9; J: TRBJ2-1; D: -; DNA: TGTGCCAGCAGCGTAGAGGGGGGTTGGGGGAGAGGGGACAATGAGCAGTTCTTC; CDR3: CASSVEGGWGRGDNEQFF
size: many; V: TRBV28; J: TRBJ2-3; D: -; DNA: TGTGCCAACTCCCCTGGGGGGACCGATACGCAGTATTTT; CDR3: CANSPGGTDTQYF